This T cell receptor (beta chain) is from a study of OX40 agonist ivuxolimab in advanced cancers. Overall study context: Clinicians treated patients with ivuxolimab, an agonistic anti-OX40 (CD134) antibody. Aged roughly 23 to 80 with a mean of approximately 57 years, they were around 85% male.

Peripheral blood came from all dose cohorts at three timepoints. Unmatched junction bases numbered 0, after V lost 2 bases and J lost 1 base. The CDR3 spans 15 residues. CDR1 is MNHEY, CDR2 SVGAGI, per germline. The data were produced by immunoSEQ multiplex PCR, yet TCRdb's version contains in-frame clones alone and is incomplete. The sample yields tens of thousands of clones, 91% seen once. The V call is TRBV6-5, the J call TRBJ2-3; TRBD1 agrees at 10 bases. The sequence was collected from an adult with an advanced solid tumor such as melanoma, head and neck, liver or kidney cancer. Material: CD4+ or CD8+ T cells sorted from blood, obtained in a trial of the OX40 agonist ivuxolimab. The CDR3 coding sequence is TGTGCCAGCAGTTACGGGACAGGGGGCACAGATACGCAGTATTTT. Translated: CASSYGTGGTDTQYF.